This note documents a single T cell receptor (beta chain) sequence. Its antigen is not yet known. Base qualities are not at hand, and no much larger clone is one base apart. Ophthalmopathy patients had moderately to severely active disease, with a Clinical Activity Score of 3 or more, a NOSPECS grade of 4 or more, and a disease duration of less than 3 months. Exclusion was applied to patients with uncontrolled infections, other autoimmune diseases, pregnancy or lactation. Diagnoses were established on the basis of clinical symptoms, serum thyroxine and TRAb, thyroid ultrasound, and orbital computed tomography. Ficoll-Paque density gradient centrifugation was used to isolate PBMCs from about 10 ml of fresh peripheral blood. Total RNA was extracted using Trizol reagent, and RNA quality was assessed on an Agilent 2100 Bioanalyzer. This specimen comes from a study of T cells in Graves' hyperthyroidism and ophthalmopathy (dated by TCRdb to between 2018 and 2020). About the investigation overall: Peripheral blood samples were taken at initial diagnosis, before any treatment was given. A discovery cohort of about a hundred patients, about 43 with Graves' ophthalmopathy and about 58 with stable Graves' hyperthyroidism, was used to find distinguishing TCR V-J signatures. Prospective prediction of ophthalmopathy was tested in an independent validation cohort of 18 to 20 hyperthyroidism patients and some 17 patients who later progressed to ophthalmopathy. For training and testing, the roughly 93 patients in the discovery cohort were randomly divided in a 7:3 ratio. In several Graves' hyperthyroidism patients, the study also compared T-cell repertoires from thyroid tissue with T-cell repertoires from blood. After sampling, hyperthyroidism patients received methimazole starting at 30 mg daily, and ophthalmopathy patients received high-dose intravenous methylprednisolone. According to the paper, TCR Vbeta CDR3 sequencing was carried out on approximately 140 peripheral blood samples, which came from fewer than 50 ophthalmopathy, approximately 72 hyperthyroidism and roughly 17 progressor patients. The research as a whole found: Blood samples also contained most of the expanded thyroid clonotypes (frequency above 0.001), which suggests that blood repertoires may reflect thyroid immune responses. During validation, the model predicted progression to ophthalmopathy a median of approximately 6 months ahead of onset, with around 65% sensitivity and 72.22% specificity. A 13 V-J signature model separated ophthalmopathy from stable hyperthyroidism, with 87.88% sensitivity and about 81% specificity in cross-validation and 80%/75% in testing. Sample size was not statistically predetermined, and investigators were not blinded to group allocation.

Amplification of TCR beta CDR3 regions was carried out from RNA transcripts. A first-round RT-PCR of the TCR CDR3 used the HTBI primer set with the Qiagen OneStep RT-PCR kit. Libraries were constructed in a second round of multiplex PCR, after which size selection and purification were performed. Sequencing of the libraries was done on an Illumina HiSeq2000 using paired-end 100 bp reads. Per the original workflow: Raw data were processed with SOAPnuke, discarding reads with adapters, uncalled bases, mean Phred below 15, or no exact constant-primer or identifier match. High-quality paired reads were merged with COPE v1.2.5, and unique nucleotide sequences were defined as clonotypes. Clonotypes were aligned to IMGT TRBV, TRBD and TRBJ reference segments using MiTCR v1.1. The analysis was restricted to V-J combinations with a frequency above 0.0001, which together covered 99.2% of the repertoires. The TCS score was defined as the ratio of F50 (clonal expansion) to E x V (chaos), calculated using BLOSUM62-based TCRdist between CDR3 peptides within each V-J. Welch's t-statistics and random forest reduced roughly 500 V-J features to 10 to 15, which were used in a naive Bayes classifier (R e1071). Thyroid-blood repertoire similarity was quantified with the Morisita-Horn index. TCRdb handled the public reads itself, with Q25 trimming in fastp and clone calling in MiXCR, and kept productive beta chains. When rows share a CDR3 protein, they turn into one entry using the most common DNA and genes. What appears here as the V and J calls and clone size reflects TCRdb's work, not the paper's. A total of hundreds of thousands of distinct CDR3 sequences appear in this sample, 14% to 15% of them only once. The ten biggest clones cover about 3.9% of the sample.

CDR1 MDHEN and CDR2 SYDVKM were looked up in the germline V gene. The cysteine opens and the phenylalanine closes a CDR3 of 15 amino acids. The sequence is cut down to CDR3 DNA, 45 bases in frame from base 1. Trimming costs V 4 bases and J 3 bases, and their ends lie 15 bases apart. Sequenced: blood. The TCR originated in a woman between 40 and 50 years old with Graves' ophthalmopathy. The chain links TRBV28 with TRBJ1-2, and possibly TRBD1, on 6 matching bases. This receptor has the CDR3 CASSSNSPGDYGYTF. The base sequence is TGTGCCAGCAGTTCCAATTCCCCAGGGGACTATGGCTACACCTTC.